This TCR beta chain was observed in a study of liver allograft versus peripheral blood T cells. Study details: Repertoires from peripheral blood of liver transplant recipients were compared with those inside their transplanted livers. Whole-study results and caveats: In liver allografts, T cell receptor repertoires reportedly differed from the repertoires found in peripheral blood.

This clonotype was seen ten or more times. As yet, its antigen is unknown. With 0 bases removed from V and 0 bases from J, the gap between germline ends came to 13 bases. The CDR3 totals 17 residues. Per germline, CDR1 SGDLS and CDR2 YYNGEE. TCRdb re-derived calls from the reads in MiXCR, one entry per CDR3 protein. The sample lists about 6,500 distinct CDR3 sequences, about a sixth occurring once. This TCR came from a human patient who had a liver transplant. The T cells may partly be graft donor cells. V usage is TRBV9 and J usage is TRBJ1-3; D unclear. CDR3 sequence reads: CASSVGGPPRSGNTIYF. The CDR3 DNA follows: TGTGCCAGCAGCGTAGGAGGCCCACCGCGCTCTGGAAACACCATATATTTT.